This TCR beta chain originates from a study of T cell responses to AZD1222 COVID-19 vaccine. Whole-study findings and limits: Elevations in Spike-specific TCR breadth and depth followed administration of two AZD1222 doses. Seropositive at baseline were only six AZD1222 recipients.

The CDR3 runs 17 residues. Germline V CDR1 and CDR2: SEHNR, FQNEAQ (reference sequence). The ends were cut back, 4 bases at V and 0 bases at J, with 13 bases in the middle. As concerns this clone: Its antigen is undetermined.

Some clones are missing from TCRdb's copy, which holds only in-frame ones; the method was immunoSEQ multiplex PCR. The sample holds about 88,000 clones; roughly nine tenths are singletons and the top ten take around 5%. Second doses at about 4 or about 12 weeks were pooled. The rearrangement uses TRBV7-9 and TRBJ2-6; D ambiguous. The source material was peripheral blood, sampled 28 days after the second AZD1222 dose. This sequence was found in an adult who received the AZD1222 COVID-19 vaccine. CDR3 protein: CASSYGSRLSGANVLTF. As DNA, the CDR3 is TGTGCCAGCAGCTACGGCTCTAGACTCTCTGGGGCCAACGTCCTGACTTTC.